Listed below are T cell receptor beta chains from one sample, sequenced in a study of shared clonotypes between healthy human individuals. Assay: immunoSEQ multiplex PCR; the TCRdb copy retains only in-frame clones and omits some. The table shows millions of clones, with roughly 96% occurring only once. The sample comprised naive CD4+ T cells sorted from blood. The receptors here all came from a man younger than 35 in good health. The CDR3 runs from the conserved cysteine through the conserved F or W. D genes are given only for firm matches. The size of a clone is reported for some rows only, either as once, few or many, or as a class for expanded clones.

j_call: TRBJ1-4
v_call: TRBV5-4
clone_size: NA
d_call: NA
cdr3_aa: CASSLQGPNEKLFF
cdr3_nt: TGTGCCAGCAGCTTACAGGGCCCGAATGAAAAACTGTTTTTT

j_call: TRBJ1-1
v_call: TRBV10-3
clone_size: NA
d_call: NA
cdr3_aa: CAIRAKIVSDMNTEAFF
cdr3_nt: TGTGCCATCAGGGCTAAAATTGTGAGCGACATGAACACTGAAGCTTTCTTT

j_call: TRBJ2-3
v_call: TRBV11-1
clone_size: NA
d_call: TRBD1
cdr3_aa: CASSPRQGVSTDTQYF
cdr3_nt: TGTGCCAGCAGCCCACGACAGGGGGTGAGCACAGATACGCAGTATTTT

j_call: TRBJ2-5
v_call: TRBV4-1
clone_size: NA
d_call: NA
cdr3_aa: CASSQDLGTGHLKTQYF
cdr3_nt: NA

j_call: TRBJ2-5
v_call: TRBV18
clone_size: NA
d_call: TRBD1
cdr3_aa: CASSPGTGETQYF
cdr3_nt: TGTGCCAGCTCACCCGGGACAGGCGAGACCCAGTACTTC

j_call: TRBJ1-6
v_call: TRBV5-1
clone_size: NA
d_call: NA
cdr3_aa: CASSLTQDSASHF
cdr3_nt: TGCGCCAGCAGCTTGACTCAGGACAGCGCGAGCCACTTT

j_call: TRBJ2-7
v_call: TRBV11-2
clone_size: NA
d_call: TRBD2
cdr3_aa: CASSLEAGGRYEQYF
cdr3_nt: TGTGCCAGCAGCTTAGAGGCGGGAGGTCGCTACGAGCAGTACTTC

j_call: TRBJ1-3
v_call: TRBV28
clone_size: NA
d_call: NA
cdr3_aa: CATISGALGNTIYF
cdr3_nt: TGTGCCACCATATCAGGGGCGCTTGGAAACACCATATATTTT

j_call: TRBJ2-5
v_call: TRBV7-9
clone_size: NA
d_call: NA
cdr3_aa: CASSLARGPQTQYF
cdr3_nt: TGTGCCAGCAGCTTAGCCAGGGGCCCCCAGACCCAGTACTTC

j_call: TRBJ2-3
v_call: TRBV11-2
clone_size: NA
d_call: NA
cdr3_aa: CASRLAGAQGDTQYF
cdr3_nt: TGTGCCAGCAGACTTGCGGGGGCCCAAGGAGATACGCAGTATTTT

j_call: TRBJ1-2
v_call: TRBV6-1
clone_size: NA
d_call: NA
cdr3_aa: CASSEFSGSGYTF
cdr3_nt: TGTGCCAGCAGTGAGTTTTCCGGGAGTGGCTACACCTTC

j_call: TRBJ2-7
v_call: TRBV9
clone_size: NA
d_call: NA
cdr3_aa: CASSPRPYYEQYF
cdr3_nt: TGTGCCAGCAGCCCCCGACCCTACTACGAGCAGTACTTC

j_call: TRBJ2-2
v_call: TRBV10-1
clone_size: NA
d_call: NA
cdr3_aa: CASSGGGELFF
cdr3_nt: TGCGCCAGCAGTGGGGGCGGGGAGCTGTTTTTT

j_call: TRBJ2-7
v_call: TRBV2
clone_size: once
d_call: NA
cdr3_aa: CANSRFSSYEQYF
cdr3_nt: TGTGCCAACAGTAGGTTTAGCTCCTACGAGCAGTACTTC

j_call: TRBJ2-7
v_call: TRBV4-1
clone_size: NA
d_call: NA
cdr3_aa: CASSQEGSGEQYF
cdr3_nt: TGCGCCAGCAGCCAAGAGGGCTCCGGGGAGCAGTACTTC

j_call: TRBJ1-2
v_call: TRBV19
clone_size: NA
d_call: NA
cdr3_aa: CASSIGGRPYGYTF
cdr3_nt: TGTGCCAGTAGTATTGGTGGCAGGCCCTATGGCTACACCTTC

j_call: TRBJ2-1
v_call: TRBV28
clone_size: NA
d_call: TRBD2
cdr3_aa: CASSTQTSGLTYNEQFF
cdr3_nt: TGTGCCAGCAGTACTCAGACTAGCGGTCTTACCTACAATGAGCAGTTCTTC

j_call: TRBJ2-5
v_call: TRBV2
clone_size: NA
d_call: NA
cdr3_aa: CASSAERGETQYF
cdr3_nt: TGTGCCAGCAGTGCGGAGAGGGGAGAGACCCAGTACTTC

j_call: TRBJ1-1
v_call: TRBV7-9
clone_size: NA
d_call: TRBD1
cdr3_aa: CASSTYGQGADTEAFF
cdr3_nt: TGTGCCAGCAGCACATACGGACAGGGGGCGGACACTGAAGCTTTCTTT

j_call: TRBJ2-1
v_call: TRBV6-6
clone_size: once
d_call: NA
cdr3_aa: CASTGSHNEQFF
cdr3_nt: TGTGCCAGCACTGGATCCCACAATGAGCAGTTCTTC

j_call: TRBJ1-5
v_call: TRBV2
clone_size: NA
d_call: NA
cdr3_aa: CASSRDSNQPQHF
cdr3_nt: TGTGCCAGCAGCAGGGATAGCAATCAGCCCCAGCATTTT